This T cell receptor (beta chain) derives from a study of control samples from healthy donors and cancer patients. This CDR3 is 14 amino acids long. The germline V gene has CDR1 MNHEY and CDR2 SMNVEV (reference sequence). V gave up 5 bases and J gave up 2 bases; unmatched junction bases: 6. Profiled with immunoSEQ multiplex PCR; TCRdb holds only in-frame clones, not every one. The table shows more than 25,000 clones, with 91% occurring only once. The chain has TRBV27 and TRBJ2-7, with 7 bases aligning to TRBD1. The sample was PBMCs. This clonotype was sampled from a man aged 50-60 years with lung cancer. The DNA of the CDR3 is TGTGCCAGCAGTCGGGGACAGCCAGCCTACGAGCAGTACTTC. Its translation is CASSRGQPAYEQYF.